This is a list of T cell receptor beta chains from one sample in a study of blood T cell repertoires in COVID-19. Clones were read by immunoSEQ multiplex PCR, and TCRdb kept only the in-frame ones, dropping some. The sample includes more than 70,000 clones, approximately 86% of them seen just once. Material for sequencing was peripheral blood. The source is a woman of 80 years or more in a cohort sampled during active or convalescent COVID-19. Both conserved end residues are part of each CDR3. D genes are given only for firm matches. The listing skips clone size in some rows; elsewhere it reads once, few, many or a size class.

J,size,D,V,CDR3,DNA
TRBJ1-4,.,.,TRBV19,CASRRQGMGNEKLFF,TGTGCCAGTAGGCGTCAGGGTATGGGAAATGAAAAACTGTTTTTT
TRBJ1-2,.,.,TRBV19,CASSLADTVNYGYTF,TGTGCCAGTAGCCTGGCGGACACCGTTAACTATGGCTACACCTTC
TRBJ1-1,.,TRBD1,TRBV27,CASSPAGQGPFGTEAFF,TGTGCCAGCAGCCCCGCCGGACAGGGGCCTTTTGGCACTGAAGCTTTCTTT
TRBJ2-1,.,TRBD1,TRBV7-3,CASSPDRGHYNEQFF,TGTGCCAGCAGCCCCGACAGGGGGCACTACAATGAGCAGTTCTTC
TRBJ1-5,once,TRBD1,TRBV4-1,CASSQPGQGARVGQPQHF,TGCGCCAGCAGCCAACCGGGACAGGGGGCCCGGGTTGGTCAGCCCCAGCATTTT
TRBJ2-1,.,TRBD2,TRBV10-3,CAISESSGRAGGVWGEQFF,TGTGCCATCAGTGAGTCTAGCGGGAGGGCCGGTGGTGTATGGGGTGAGCAGTTCTTC
TRBJ2-5,.,TRBD2,TRBV28,CASSLPGRLAGGIRETQYF,TGTGCCAGCAGTTTACCTGGTCGACTAGCGGGAGGGATTAGAGAGACCCAGTACTTC
TRBJ1-1,.,.,TRBV15,CATSRGLDFGEAFF,TGTGCCACCAGCAGGGGCTTGGACTTCGGGGAAGCTTTCTTT
TRBJ2-7,.,TRBD2,TRBV6-5,CASSYSAGDTYEQYF,TGTGCCAGCAGTTACTCGGCGGGAGATACCTACGAGCAGTACTTC
TRBJ2-3,.,TRBD1,TRBV28,CASKGTGGLDTQYF,TGTGCCAGCAAGGGGACAGGGGGCTTGGATACGCAGTATTTT
TRBJ2-3,.,TRBD2,TRBV5-1,CASSRETSGRTDTQYF,TGCGCCAGCAGCCGGGAGACTAGCGGGCGCACAGATACGCAGTATTTT
TRBJ2-1,.,TRBD1,TRBV5-4,CASSRDRGNEQFF,TGTGCCAGCAGCCGGGACAGGGGGAATGAGCAGTTCTTC
TRBJ1-2,.,.,TRBV12-3/TRBV12-4,CASNYGQFGGYTF,TGTGCCAGCAACTACGGACAGTTCGGCGGCTACACCTTC
TRBJ2-4,.,TRBD2,TRBV28,CASSSRTSGRFWGNIQYF,TGTGCCAGCAGTTCGAGGACTAGCGGGAGGTTTTGGGGAAACATTCAGTACTTC
TRBJ1-1,.,.,TRBV2,CASLPLNTEAFF,TGTGCCAGCCTCCCCCTGAACACTGAAGCTTTCTTT
TRBJ1-5,few,.,TRBV3-1/TRBV3-2,CASSQDGGFNNQPQHF,TGTGCCAGCAGCCAAGATGGAGGGTTTAACAATCAGCCCCAGCATTTT
TRBJ2-1,.,.,TRBV7-3,CASSPPGLSYNEQFF,TGTGCCAGCAGCCCGCCGGGACTCAGCTACAATGAGCAGTTCTTC
TRBJ2-3,.,.,TRBV24-1,CATSDLRIGGTDTQYF,TGTGCCACCAGTGATTTGCGAATAGGGGGCACAGATACGCAGTATTTT
TRBJ1-6,.,TRBD1,TRBV19,CASSIEAGGKYSPLHF,TGTGCCAGTAGTATAGAGGCAGGGGGCAAATATTCACCCCTCCACTTT
TRBJ1-1,.,TRBD1,TRBV27,CASSFLGGASAFF,TGTGCCAGCAGTTTTCTAGGGGGCGCGTCAGCTTTCTTT
TRBJ1-5,.,.,TRBV2,CASSTGYSNQPQHF,TGTGCCAGCAGTACGGGGTATAGCAATCAGCCCCAGCATTTT
TRBJ1-2,.,.,TRBV30,CAWSVGTTYGYTF,TGTGCCTGGAGTGTGGGGACTACCTATGGCTACACCTTC
TRBJ2-2,.,TRBD1,TRBV5-1,CASSRSGTGDTGELFF,TGCGCCAGCAGTCGGTCCGGGACAGGCGACACCGGGGAGCTGTTTTTT
TRBJ1-1,.,.,TRBV28,CASRGFTEAFF,TGTGCCTCCCGGGGGTTCACTGAAGCTTTCTTT
TRBJ1-6,.,.,TRBV27,CASTPGGLGGSPLHF,TGTGCCAGCACTCCGGGAGGGCTTGGGGGTTCACCCCTCCACTTT
TRBJ2-2,.,.,TRBV19,CASSTRRLASDSTGELFF,TGTGCCAGTAGTACCCGCCGCCTGGCTAGCGATAGCACCGGGGAGCTGTTTTTT
TRBJ1-5,.,.,TRBV10-1,CASVGLRSNQPQHF,TGCGCCAGCGTGGGACTGAGAAGCAATCAGCCCCAGCATTTT
TRBJ1-1,.,TRBD1,TRBV11-3,CASTQGGTEAFF,TGTGCCAGCACTCAGGGGGGCACTGAAGCTTTCTTT
TRBJ1-5,.,.,TRBV24-1,CATSDFRGSPQHF,TGTGCCACCAGTGATTTTCGAGGGAGTCCCCAGCATTTT
TRBJ1-1,.,.,TRBV7-8,CASSFTGALNTEAFF,TGTGCCAGCAGCTTCACAGGCGCCTTGAACACTGAAGCTTTCTTT
TRBJ1-6,.,TRBD1,TRBV10-3,CAISTGVGYNSPLHF,TGTGCCATCAGTACAGGGGTCGGGTATAATTCACCCCTCCACTTT
TRBJ1-2,.,TRBD1,TRBV18,CASSRGQGTYGYTF,TGTGCCAGCTCCCGTGGACAGGGGACATATGGCTACACCTTC
TRBJ1-2,.,TRBD1,TRBV9,CASSAPVQGVANYGYTF,TGTGCCAGCAGCGCTCCAGTACAGGGGGTCGCTAACTATGGCTACACCTTC
TRBJ2-4,.,TRBD2,TRBV11-2,CASSLDLPGLAGTLNIQYF,TGTGCCAGCAGCTTAGATCTACCCGGACTAGCGGGTACGTTGAACATTCAGTACTTC
TRBJ2-1,few,TRBD2,TRBV3-1/TRBV3-2,CASSHSGEGYNEQFF,TGTGCCAGCAGCCACTCGGGGGAGGGGTACAATGAGCAGTTCTTC
TRBJ1-1,once,TRBD1,TRBV28,CASTNAGGNTEAFF,TGTGCCAGCACCAACGCAGGGGGCAACACTGAAGCTTTCTTT
TRBJ1-1,once,TRBD1,TRBV11-2,CASKQGQGNTEAFF,TGTGCCAGCAAACAGGGACAGGGGAACACTGAAGCTTTCTTT